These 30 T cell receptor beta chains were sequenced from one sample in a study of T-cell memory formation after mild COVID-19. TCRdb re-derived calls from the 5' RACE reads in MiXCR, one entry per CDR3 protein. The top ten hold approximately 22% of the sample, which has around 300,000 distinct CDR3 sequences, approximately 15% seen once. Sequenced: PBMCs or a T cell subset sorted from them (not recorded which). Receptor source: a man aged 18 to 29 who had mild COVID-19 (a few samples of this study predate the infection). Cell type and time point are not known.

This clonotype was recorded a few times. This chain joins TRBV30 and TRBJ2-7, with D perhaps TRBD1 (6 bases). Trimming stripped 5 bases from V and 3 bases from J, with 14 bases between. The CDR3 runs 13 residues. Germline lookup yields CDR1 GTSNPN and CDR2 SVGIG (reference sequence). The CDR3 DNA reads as TGTGCCTGGCGAGGGGGAGCCTACTACGAGCAGTACTTC. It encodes CAWRGGAYYEQYF.

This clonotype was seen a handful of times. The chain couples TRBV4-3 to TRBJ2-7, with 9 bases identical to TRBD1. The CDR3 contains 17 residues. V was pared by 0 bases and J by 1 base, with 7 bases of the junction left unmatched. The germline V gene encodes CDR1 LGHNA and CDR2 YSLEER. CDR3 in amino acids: CASSQEVPGQGSYEQYF. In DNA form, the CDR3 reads TGCGCCAGCAGCCAAGAAGTGCCGGGACAGGGATCCTACGAGCAGTACTTC.

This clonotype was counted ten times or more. In DNA, the CDR3 is TGCGCCAGCAGCGTCGGGACAGGCTACAATCAGCCCCAGCATTTT. Encoded protein: CASSVGTGYNQPQHF. The V and J genes are TRBV5-1 and TRBJ1-5, with 8 bases identical to TRBD1. The CDR3 extends over 15 amino acids. V dropped 4 bases and J dropped 3; count of bases not matched to a gene: 6. Germline V gene sequence: CDR1 SGHRS, CDR2 YFSETQ. Drawing the rest from reference TRBV5-1 and TRBJ1-5, the complete variable domain is KAGVTQTPRYLIKTRGQQVTLSCSPISGHRSVSWYQQTPGQGLQFLFEYFSETQRNKGNFPGRFSGRQFSNSRSEMNVSTLELGDSALYLCASSVGTGYNQPQHFGDGTRLSIL.

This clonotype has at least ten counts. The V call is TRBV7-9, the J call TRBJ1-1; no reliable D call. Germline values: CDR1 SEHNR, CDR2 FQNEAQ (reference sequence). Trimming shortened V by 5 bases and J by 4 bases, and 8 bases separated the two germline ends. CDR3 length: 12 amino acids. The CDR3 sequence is CASSRTGTEAFF. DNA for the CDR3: TGTGCCAGCAGCCGGACCGGCACTGAAGCTTTCTTT.

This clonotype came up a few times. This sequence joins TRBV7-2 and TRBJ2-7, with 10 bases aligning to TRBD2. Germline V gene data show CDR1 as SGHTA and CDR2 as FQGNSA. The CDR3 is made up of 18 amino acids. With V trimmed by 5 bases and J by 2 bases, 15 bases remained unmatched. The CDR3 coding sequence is TGTGCCAGCAGCGACCATCTAGCGGGGGTAGTAACCCCCTACGAGCAGTACTTC. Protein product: CASSDHLAGVVTPYEQYF. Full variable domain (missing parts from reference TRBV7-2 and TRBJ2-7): GAGVSQSPSNKVTEKGKDVELRCDPISGHTALYWYRQSLGQGLEFLIYFQGNSAPDKSGLPSDRFSAERTGGSVSTLTIQRTQQEDSAVYLCASSDHLAGVVTPYEQYFGPGTRLTVT.

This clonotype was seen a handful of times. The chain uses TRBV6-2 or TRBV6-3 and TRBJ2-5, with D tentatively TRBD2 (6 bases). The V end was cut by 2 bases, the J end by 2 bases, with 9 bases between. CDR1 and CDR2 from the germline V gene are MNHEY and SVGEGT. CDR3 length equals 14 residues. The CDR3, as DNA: TGTGCCAGCAGTTACCCCGGGACTCAAGAGACCCAGTACTTC. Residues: CASSYPGTQETQYF.

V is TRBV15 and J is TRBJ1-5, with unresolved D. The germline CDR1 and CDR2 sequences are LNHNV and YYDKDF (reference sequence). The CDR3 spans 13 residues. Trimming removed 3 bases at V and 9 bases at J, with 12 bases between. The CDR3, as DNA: TGTGCCACCAGCAGGCCCCTTTTTAGGCCCCAGCATTTT. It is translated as CATSRPLFRPQHF. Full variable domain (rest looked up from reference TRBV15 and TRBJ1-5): DAMVIQNPRYQVTQFGKPVTLSCSQTLNHNVMYWYQQKSSQAPKLLFHYYDKDFNNEADTPDNFQSRRPNTSFCFLDIRSPGLGDTAMYLCATSRPLFRPQHFGDGTRLSIL.

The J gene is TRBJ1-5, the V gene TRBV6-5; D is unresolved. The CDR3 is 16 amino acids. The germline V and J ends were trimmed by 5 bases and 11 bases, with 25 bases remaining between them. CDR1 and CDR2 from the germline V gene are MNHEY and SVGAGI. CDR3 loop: CASSRTGSGPRQAQHF. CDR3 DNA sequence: TGTGCCAGCAGTAGAACCGGGAGTGGACCCAGGCAGGCCCAGCATTTT.

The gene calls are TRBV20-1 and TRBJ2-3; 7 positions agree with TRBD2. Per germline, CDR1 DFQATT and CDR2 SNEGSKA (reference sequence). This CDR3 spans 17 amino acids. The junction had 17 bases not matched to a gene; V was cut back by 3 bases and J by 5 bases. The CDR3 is CSASESGVGFYRDTQYF. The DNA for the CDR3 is TGCAGTGCTAGTGAGAGCGGGGTTGGGTTCTATCGAGATACGCAGTATTTT.

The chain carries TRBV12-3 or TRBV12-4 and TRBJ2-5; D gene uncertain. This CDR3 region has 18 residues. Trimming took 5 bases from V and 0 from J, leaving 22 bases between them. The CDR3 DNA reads TGTGCCAGCAGTGAGATTAGGTTTAGGCAGGCGTACCAAGAGACCCAGTACTTC. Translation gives CASSEIRFRQAYQETQYF.

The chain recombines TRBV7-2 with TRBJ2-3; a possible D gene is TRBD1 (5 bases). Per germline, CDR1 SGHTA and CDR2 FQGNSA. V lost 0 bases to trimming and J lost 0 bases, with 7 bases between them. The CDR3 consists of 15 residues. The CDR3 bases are TGTGCCAGCAGCTTAGCGGGGCCGAGCACAGATACGCAGTATTTT. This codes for CASSLAGPSTDTQYF.

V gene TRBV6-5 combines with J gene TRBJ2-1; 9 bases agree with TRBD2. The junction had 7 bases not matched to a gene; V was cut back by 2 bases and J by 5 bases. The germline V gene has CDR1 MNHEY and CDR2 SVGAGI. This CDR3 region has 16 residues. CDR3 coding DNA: TGTGCCAGCAGTTACGGAGCAGCGGGGGGTAACAATGAGCAGTTCTTC. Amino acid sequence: CASSYGAAGGNNEQFF.

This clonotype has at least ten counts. For the CDR3, the DNA is TGTGCCAGCAGTTTAGCAACCGCCCAAGAAGAGACCCAGTACTTC. Translation: CASSLATAQEETQYF. The rearrangement joins TRBV12-3 or TRBV12-4 to TRBJ2-5; no reliable D call. The CDR3 has 15 residues. V was clipped by 0 bases and J by 3 bases, with 11 bases between them.

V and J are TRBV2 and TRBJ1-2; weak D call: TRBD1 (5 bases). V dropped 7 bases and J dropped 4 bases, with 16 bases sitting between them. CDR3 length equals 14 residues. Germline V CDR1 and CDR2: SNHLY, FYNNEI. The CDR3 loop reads CASTMTASSYGYTF. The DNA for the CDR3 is TGTGCCAGCACCATGACAGCCTCGTCCTATGGCTACACCTTC.

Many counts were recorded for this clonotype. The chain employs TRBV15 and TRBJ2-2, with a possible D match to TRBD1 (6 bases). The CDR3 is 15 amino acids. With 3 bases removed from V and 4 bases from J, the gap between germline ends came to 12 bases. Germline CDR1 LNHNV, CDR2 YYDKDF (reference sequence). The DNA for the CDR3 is TGTGCCACCAGCAGGGGGGCCGTGAGCACCGGGGAGCTGTTTTTT. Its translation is CATSRGAVSTGELFF.

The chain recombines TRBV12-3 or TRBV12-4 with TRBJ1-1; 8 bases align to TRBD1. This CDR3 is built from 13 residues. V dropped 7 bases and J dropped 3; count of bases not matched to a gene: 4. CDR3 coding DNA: TGTGCCAGCAAGCTACAGGGGGACACTGAAGCTTTCTTT. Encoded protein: CASKLQGDTEAFF.

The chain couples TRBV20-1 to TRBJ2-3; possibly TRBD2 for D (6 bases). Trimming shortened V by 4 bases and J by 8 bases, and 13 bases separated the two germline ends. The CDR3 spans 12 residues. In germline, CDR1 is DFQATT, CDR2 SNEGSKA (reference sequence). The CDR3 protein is CSAKEGLGTQYF. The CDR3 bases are TGCAGTGCTAAGGAGGGTCTCGGTACGCAGTATTTT.

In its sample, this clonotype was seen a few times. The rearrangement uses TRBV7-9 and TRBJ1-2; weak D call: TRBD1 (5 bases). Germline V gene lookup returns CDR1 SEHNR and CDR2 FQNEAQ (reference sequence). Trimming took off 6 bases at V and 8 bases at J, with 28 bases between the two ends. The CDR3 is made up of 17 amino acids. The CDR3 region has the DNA TGTGCCAGCAGTCACCTTGGCCGGGACCCTCATGTGGGGGGCTACACCTTC. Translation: CASSHLGRDPHVGGYTF.

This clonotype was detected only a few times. In DNA form, the CDR3 reads TGTGCCAGCAGCCTCATCGTTAACAGCAATCAGCCCCAGCATTTT. It encodes CASSLIVNSNQPQHF. The genes are TRBV7-2 and TRBJ1-5; D remains unclear. The germline V gene encodes CDR1 SGHTA and CDR2 FQGNSA. Between the trimmed V and J ends, which lost 5 bases and 1 base, there was a span of 12 bases. The CDR3 is 15 residues long.

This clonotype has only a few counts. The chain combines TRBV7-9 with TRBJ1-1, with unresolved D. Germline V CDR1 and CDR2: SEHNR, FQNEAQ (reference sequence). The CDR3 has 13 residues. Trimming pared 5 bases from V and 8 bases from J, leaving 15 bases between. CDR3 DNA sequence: TGTGCCAGCAGCCAGGTGGCAGCCGCGGAAGCTTTCTTT. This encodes CASSQVAAAEAFF.

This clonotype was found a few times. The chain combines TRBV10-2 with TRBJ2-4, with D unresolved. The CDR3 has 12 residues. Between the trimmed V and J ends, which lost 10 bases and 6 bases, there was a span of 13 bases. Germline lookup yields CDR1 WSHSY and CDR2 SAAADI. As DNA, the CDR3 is TGCGCCACCCTCTACCCGGGAAACATTCAGTACTTC. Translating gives CATLYPGNIQYF.

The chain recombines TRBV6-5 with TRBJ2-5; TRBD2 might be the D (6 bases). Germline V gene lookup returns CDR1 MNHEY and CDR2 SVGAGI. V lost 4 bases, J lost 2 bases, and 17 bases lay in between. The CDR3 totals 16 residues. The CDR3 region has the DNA TGTGCCAGCAGTTTCAACGGAGCGGGCGCTCAAGAGACCCAGTACTTC. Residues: CASSFNGAGAQETQYF.

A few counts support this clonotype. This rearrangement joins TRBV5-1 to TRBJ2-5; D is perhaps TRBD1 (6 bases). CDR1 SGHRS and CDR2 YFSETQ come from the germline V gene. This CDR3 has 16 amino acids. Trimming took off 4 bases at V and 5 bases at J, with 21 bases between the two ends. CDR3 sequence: CASSEGSSGVAETQYF. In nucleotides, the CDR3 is TGCGCCAGCAGCGAGGGATCATCAGGGGTGGCGGAGACCCAGTACTTC.

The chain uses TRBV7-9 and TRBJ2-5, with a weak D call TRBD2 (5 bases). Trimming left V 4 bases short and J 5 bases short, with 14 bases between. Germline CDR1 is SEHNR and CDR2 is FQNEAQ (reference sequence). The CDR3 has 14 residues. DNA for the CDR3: TGTGCCAGCAGCTGGAGCGGTGGAGCGGAGACCCAGTACTTC. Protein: CASSWSGGAETQYF.

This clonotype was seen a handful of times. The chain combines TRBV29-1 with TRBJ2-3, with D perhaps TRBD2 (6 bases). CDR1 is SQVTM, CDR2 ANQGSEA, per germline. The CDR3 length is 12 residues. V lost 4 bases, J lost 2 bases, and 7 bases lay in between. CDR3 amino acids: CSVAGVTDTQYF. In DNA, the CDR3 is TGCAGCGTTGCGGGGGTCACAGATACGCAGTATTTT.

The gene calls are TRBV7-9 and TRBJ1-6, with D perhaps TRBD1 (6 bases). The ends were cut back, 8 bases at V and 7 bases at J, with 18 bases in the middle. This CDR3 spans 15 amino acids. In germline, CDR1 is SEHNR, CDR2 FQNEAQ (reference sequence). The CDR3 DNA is TGTGCCAGCGTACGAAACGATAGGGGGAATTCACCCCTCCACTTT. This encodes CASVRNDRGNSPLHF.

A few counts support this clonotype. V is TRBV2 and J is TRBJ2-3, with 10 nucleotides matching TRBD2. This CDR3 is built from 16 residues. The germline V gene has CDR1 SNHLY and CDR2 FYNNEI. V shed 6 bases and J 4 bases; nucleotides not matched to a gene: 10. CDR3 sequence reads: CASRYPSSGGPDTQYF. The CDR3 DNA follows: TGTGCCAGCAGATACCCCTCTAGCGGGGGCCCAGATACGCAGTATTTT.

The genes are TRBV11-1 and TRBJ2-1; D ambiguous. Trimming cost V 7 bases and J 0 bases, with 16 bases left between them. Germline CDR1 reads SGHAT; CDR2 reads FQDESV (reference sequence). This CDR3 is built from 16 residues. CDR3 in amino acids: CASNGPGADSYNEQFF. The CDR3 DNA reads TGTGCCAGCAATGGTCCGGGCGCAGACTCCTACAATGAGCAGTTCTTC.

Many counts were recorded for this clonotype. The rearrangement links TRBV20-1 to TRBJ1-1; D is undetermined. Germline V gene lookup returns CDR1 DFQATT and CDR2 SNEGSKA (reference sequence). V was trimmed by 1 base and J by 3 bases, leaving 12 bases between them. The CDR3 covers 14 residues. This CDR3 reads CSARVVDTYTEAFF. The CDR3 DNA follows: TGCAGTGCTAGAGTGGTCGACACCTACACTGAAGCTTTCTTT.

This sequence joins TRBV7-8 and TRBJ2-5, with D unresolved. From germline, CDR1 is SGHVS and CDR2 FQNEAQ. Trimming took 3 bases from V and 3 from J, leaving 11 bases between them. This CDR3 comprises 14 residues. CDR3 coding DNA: TGTGCCAGCAGCTTCCGCTTGCGAGAAGAGACCCAGTACTTC. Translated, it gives CASSFRLREETQYF.